Given below is one T cell receptor (beta chain) in context. Per the germline V gene, CDR1 is DFQATT and CDR2 is SNEGSKA (reference sequence). V was pared by 2 bases and J by 0 bases, with 1 base of the junction left unmatched. This CDR3 is built from 14 residues. Time point: blood at routine non-recurrence follow-up after resection. Tumor, nontumor lung or frozen PBMC supplied whole RNA, sequenced without sorting. Using its own MiXCR run on the 5' RACE reads, TCRdb lists one record per CDR3 protein. The data contain more than 25,000 distinct CDR3 sequences, 5% to 6.5% of them singletons. This sample stems from a study of spatial heterogeneity in lung cancer. Study context: Beta-chain sequences consistently outnumbered alpha-chain sequences in detection.

The V and J genes are TRBV20-1 and TRBJ1-3; 7 nucleotides match TRBD1. The sample here was PBMCs, taken at follow-up. The TCR comes from a male donor with early-stage non-small cell lung cancer. The CDR3 here is CSARQGDSGNTIYF. The CDR3 DNA reads TGCAGTGCTAGACAGGGGGACTCTGGAAACACCATATATTTT.